This T cell receptor beta chain was recorded in a study of blood T cell repertoires in COVID-19. On the study more broadly: Spain, Italy and the United States supplied samples that represented acute and convalescent COVID-19. PBMCs, B-cell-depleted T cells, or T cells were the source of the cDNA or gDNA that made up the material.

V dropped 6 bases and J dropped 7 bases, with 6 bases sitting between them. This CDR3 has 11 amino acids. From germline, CDR1 is SNHLY and CDR2 FYNNEI. Measured with immunoSEQ multiplex PCR; TCRdb has only the in-frame clones, and not every one. This sample has around 100,000 clones; around 81% occur once, and the top ten carry 13%. Sequencing input: peripheral blood. The rearrangement uses TRBV2 and TRBJ1-4; D is unresolved. This sequence was found in a middle-aged man with active or convalescent COVID-19. DNA for the CDR3: TGTGCCAGCAGACAAATTGAAAAACTGTTTTTT. Translation gives CASRQIEKLFF.